Following are 5 T cell receptor beta chains from one sample sequenced in a study of blood T cell repertoires in COVID-19. Clones were sequenced by immunoSEQ multiplex PCR, and TCRdb holds only the in-frame ones, with some missing. The top ten hold 38% of the sample, which has fewer than 50,000 clones, around 77% seen once. The sequenced material came from peripheral blood. These receptors were obtained from a man aged 80 or over with active or convalescent COVID-19.

This clone appeared a few times. The V call is TRBV5-6, the J call TRBJ1-1, with D tentatively TRBD1 (5 bases). CDR1 and CDR2 from the germline V gene are SGHDT and YYEEEE. Trimming pared 7 bases from V and 4 bases from J, leaving 14 bases between. The CDR3 has 13 amino acids. The CDR3 coding sequence is TGTGCCAGCGCCTCCGGGGGTGGCACTGAAGCTTTCTTT. Protein sequence: CASASGGGTEAFF.

As for this clone: Its ends do not fully match the called genes, so a read error is possible. The chain couples TRBV3-1 (or the pseudogene TRBV3-2) to TRBJ2-7; TRBD1 aligns across 7 bases. The CDR3 extends over 11 amino acids. The germline V gene encodes CDR1 LGHDT and CDR2 YNNKEL (reference sequence). The CDR3 is CASSTRQGLSF. CDR3 nucleotides: TGTGCCAGCAGCACCCGACAGGGATTGAGCTTC.

V usage is TRBV6-5 and J usage is TRBJ1-1, with 8 nucleotides matching TRBD1. There are 14 residues in the CDR3. After removal of 7 bases from V and 1 base from J, the junction contained 5 bases not matched to a gene. Looked up from germline, CDR1 is MNHEY and CDR2 is SVGAGI. CDR3 in amino acids: CASTIDRGNTEAFF. The CDR3 DNA reads TGTGCCAGCACCATAGACAGGGGGAACACTGAAGCTTTCTTT.

This CDR3 is CASTGQQNSPLHF. The CDR3 DNA reads TGTGCCAGCACGGGACAACAGAATTCACCCCTCCACTTT. The V call is TRBV2, the J call TRBJ1-6; TRBD1 might be the D (6 bases). The CDR3 has 13 amino acids. Germline loops: CDR1 SNHLY, CDR2 FYNNEI. Trimming took 7 bases from V and 7 from J, leaving 11 bases between them.

The chain employs TRBV3-1 (or the pseudogene TRBV3-2) and TRBJ2-7; 10 bases match TRBD2. Trimming at V came to 6 bases and at J to 4 bases, leaving 6 bases not matched to a gene. The length of the CDR3 is 14 residues. Germline CDR1 and CDR2: LGHDT and YNNKEL (reference sequence). The CDR3 is CASSSASGSYEQYF. The CDR3 DNA reads TGTGCCAGCAGTTCGGCTAGCGGGAGTTACGAGCAGTACTTC.